This T cell receptor beta chain was retrieved from a study of blood T cell repertoires in COVID-19. Study-level background: The United States, Italy and Spain were the sources of the acute and convalescent COVID-19 samples.

Authors' data handling: Reference gene primer amplification yielded estimated nucleated cell counts. Assay used: immunoSEQ multiplex PCR; TCRdb lists only in-frame clones, some missing. V and J calls and clone size are copied from that table; D and trimming were computed from the DNA. Of about 160,000 clones in the sample, approximately 91% were seen once. Unmatched junction bases numbered 9, after V lost 5 bases and J lost 6 bases. The CDR3 contains 14 residues. Germline CDR1 and CDR2: SGHAT and FQNNGV. Sequencing input: peripheral blood. J is TRBJ1-2 and V is TRBV11-2, with 7 nucleotides matching TRBD1. The TCR was taken from a man younger than 30 with acute or convalescent COVID-19. CDR3 protein: CASSDRVDRHGYTF. The CDR3 nucleotides are TGTGCCAGCAGCGACCGAGTGGACAGGCATGGCTACACCTTC.